These 32 T cell receptor beta chains share one sample of origin, sequenced in a study of shared clonotypes between healthy human individuals. The table came from immunoSEQ multiplex PCR; TCRdb's copy has only in-frame clones and leaves some out. Of around 2,000,000 clones detected, about 95% appear once; the ten largest clones hold around 1.2%. The naive CD8 subset, CD45RO-negative cells positively selected for CCR7, excluded terminally differentiated effector memory CD45RA+ cells. The sequenced sample was naive CD8+ T cells sorted from blood. The receptor source for this set is a man aged 18 to 35 in good health.

With respect to this clone: Other DNA sequences in the sample encode the same CDR3. The CDR3 spells CASSLTTSTDTQYF. The CDR3 nucleotides read TGCGCCAGCAGCCTAACTACTAGCACAGATACGCAGTATTTT. The chain carries TRBV4-1 and TRBJ2-3, with no clear D. Germline V gene sequence: CDR1 MGHRA, CDR2 YSYEKL. V dropped 4 bases and J dropped 0 bases, with 8 bases sitting between them. The CDR3 contains 14 residues.

This chain uses TRBV5-1 with TRBJ2-1, with 13 bases aligning to TRBD2. Trimming removed 4 bases from V and 7 bases from J; junction bases left unmatched: 5. The CDR3 consists of 15 residues. The germline CDR1 and CDR2 sequences are SGHRS and YFSETQ. The CDR3 here is CASSLTSGGLNEQFF. The DNA for the CDR3 is TGCGCCAGCAGCCTGACTAGCGGGGGGTTGAATGAGCAGTTCTTC.

Worth noting for this clone: At the DNA level, this CDR3 is encoded by other sequences in the same sample as well. This sequence joins TRBV4-3 and TRBJ2-1; TRBD2 matches 8 bases. J gave up 4 bases and V 0 bases, and 5 bases lay outside the gene matches. The CDR3 is made up of 16 amino acids. Per germline, CDR1 LGHNA and CDR2 YSLEER. The CDR3 DNA reads TGCGCCAGCAGCCAAGATGAGACTAGCGTGTACAATGAGCAGTTCTTC. Amino acid sequence: CASSQDETSVYNEQFF.

The J gene is TRBJ2-7, the V gene TRBV2; a possible D gene is TRBD1 (6 bases). The CDR3 runs 12 residues. Trimming cost V 9 bases and J 2 bases, with 11 bases left between them. CDR1 SNHLY and CDR2 FYNNEI come from the germline V gene. Written as DNA, the CDR3 is TGTGCCAGTGGGGACACTGCCTACGAGCAGTACTTC. It is translated as CASGDTAYEQYF.

The gene calls are TRBV30 and TRBJ1-1, with a possible D match to TRBD1 (5 bases). This CDR3 is 14 amino acids long. With 0 bases removed from V and 3 bases from J, the gap between germline ends came to 11 bases. Per the germline V gene, CDR1 is GTSNPN and CDR2 is SVGIG (reference sequence). DNA for the CDR3: TGTGCCTGGAGTGTAAAAGGGGCTTACACTGAAGCTTTCTTT. It codes for CAWSVKGAYTEAFF.

A remark on this clone: Additional DNA sequences in this sample encode the identical CDR3. The rearrangement links TRBV7-9 to TRBJ2-7; 9 positions match TRBD1. The CDR3 consists of 15 residues. J gave up 0 bases and V 4 bases, and 4 bases lay outside the gene matches. Germline V CDR1 and CDR2: SEHNR, FQNEAQ (reference sequence). The CDR3 DNA sequence: TGTGCCAGCAGCTCCGGGACAGGGACCTCCTACGAGCAGTACTTC. Translating gives CASSSGTGTSYEQYF. The entire variable domain, with the rest obtained from reference TRBV7-9 and TRBJ2-7, is as follows: DTGVSQNPRHKITKRGQNVTFRCDPISEHNRLYWYRQTLGQGPEFLTYFQNEAQLEKSRLLSDRFSAERPKGSFSTLEIQRTEQGDSAMYLCASSSGTGTSYEQYFGPGTRLTVT.

The chain recombines TRBV7-9 with TRBJ1-2, with unresolved D. The length of the CDR3 is 14 residues. V lost 1 base and J 4 bases, leaving 10 bases between the germline ends. Germline V gene sequence: CDR1 SEHNR, CDR2 FQNEAQ (reference sequence). CDR3 DNA sequence: TGTGCCAGCAGCTTAGGCGTCAGTTCCTATGGCTACACCTTC. Encoded protein: CASSLGVSSYGYTF.

The chain joins TRBV12-5 to TRBJ1-5; the D is unclear. CDR1 and CDR2 (germline): LGHNT, FRNRAP. This CDR3 has 15 amino acids. The CDR3, as DNA: TGTGCGACTTATTTGGAAGGTCCGGGTAATCAGCCCCAGCATTTT. This gives the protein CATYLEGPGNQPQHF.

The chain uses TRBV5-6 and TRBJ2-7; D may match TRBD1 or TRBD2 (6 bases each). The CDR3 is 15 residues long. The V end lost 0 bases, the J end lost 0 bases, and 10 bases lay between the germline ends. The germline V gene encodes CDR1 SGHDT and CDR2 YYEEEE. CDR3: CASSLGGASSYEQYF. CDR3 coding DNA: TGTGCCAGCAGCTTGGGGGGGGCGAGCTCCTACGAGCAGTACTTC.

The genes are TRBV5-6 and TRBJ2-1; D perhaps matches TRBD2 (7 bases). Germline V CDR1 and CDR2: SGHDT, YYEEEE. Trimming cost V 2 bases and J 9 bases, with 12 bases left between them. This CDR3 is 13 amino acids long. The CDR3: CASSFREGGEQFF. DNA for the CDR3: TGTGCCAGCAGCTTCAGGGAGGGGGGTGAGCAGTTCTTC.

For this clone: Within the sample, other DNA sequences also encode this same CDR3. V is TRBV5-5 and J is TRBJ2-7; D is unresolved. Trimming removed 1 base at V and 3 bases at J, with 5 bases between. The CDR3 length is 12 residues. CDR1 and CDR2 (germline): SGHKS, YYEKEE (reference sequence). CDR3 protein: CASSLSSYEQYF. CDR3 nucleotides: TGTGCCAGCAGCTTGAGTAGCTACGAGCAGTACTTC.

The J gene is TRBJ2-3, the V gene TRBV10-3; 9 nucleotides agree with TRBD1. CDR1 and CDR2 from the germline V gene are ENHRY and SYGVKD. This CDR3 contains 14 residues. V lost 9 bases, J lost 2 bases, and 6 bases stayed unmatched. Here the CDR3 reads CAIERDRDTDTQYF. CDR3 nucleotides: TGTGCCATTGAACGGGACAGGGACACAGATACGCAGTATTTT.

To note about this clone: At the DNA level, this CDR3 is encoded by other sequences in the same sample as well. This chain uses TRBV13 with TRBJ2-7; 13 bases agree with TRBD2. Germline trimming cut 5 bases from V and 2 bases from J; bases unmatched to any gene: 3. The CDR3 length is 15 residues. Germline V CDR1 and CDR2: PRHDT, FYEKMQ (reference sequence). CDR3 residues: CASSQGLAGAYEQYF. In DNA, the CDR3 is TGTGCCAGCAGCCAAGGACTAGCGGGAGCCTACGAGCAGTACTTC.

V gene TRBV10-3 combines with J gene TRBJ1-1; D ambiguous. Germline V gives CDR1 ENHRY, CDR2 SYGVKD. The V end was cut by 0 bases, the J end by 9 bases, with 14 bases between. The CDR3 consists of 14 residues. CDR3 nucleotide sequence: TGTGCCATCAGTGAGTCAACCCTAACGGGGAAAGCTTTCTTT. Protein: CAISESTLTGKAFF.

This chain links TRBV5-8 with TRBJ1-1, with D hard to call. V lost 0 bases to trimming and J lost 3 bases, with 6 bases between them. This CDR3 is built from 13 residues. Germline V CDR1 and CDR2: SGHTS, YDEGEE. CDR3 coding DNA: TGTGCCAGCAGCTTGGCCAGAGACACTGAAGCTTTCTTT. Residues: CASSLARDTEAFF.

This chain links TRBV27 with TRBJ2-1; D is undetermined. CDR1 is MNHEY, CDR2 SMNVEV, per germline (reference sequence). There are 16 residues in the CDR3. Trimming stripped 6 bases from V and 0 bases from J, with 15 bases between. The CDR3 DNA follows: TGTGCCAGCAGGTCGGCGGCCCTTAGCTCCTACAATGAGCAGTTCTTC. It encodes CASRSAALSSYNEQFF.

This chain connects TRBV27 to TRBJ1-1; TRBD1 is a possible D gene (6 bases). Deletions cut 4 bases from V and 6 bases from J, with 15 bases between. Germline V CDR1 and CDR2: MNHEY, SMNVEV (reference sequence). The CDR3 is 14 amino acids. CDR3 loop: CASSYAGEGAEAFF. CDR3 DNA: TGTGCCAGCAGTTACGCGGGGGAGGGGGCTGAAGCTTTCTTT.

A word on this clone: The sample has other DNA sequences that encode this CDR3 too. This chain links TRBV27 with TRBJ2-2; D not resolved. Germline V lookup: CDR1 MNHEY, CDR2 SMNVEV (reference sequence). This CDR3 region has 11 residues. The V gene lost 3 bases and the J gene lost 5 bases, with 1 base spanning the gap. CDR3 protein: CASSLTGELFF. CDR3 sequence (DNA): TGTGCCAGCAGTTTGACCGGGGAGCTGTTTTTT.

This clone showed up just once. The rearrangement links TRBV11-2 to TRBJ2-7, with unresolved D. Deletions cut 1 base from V and 3 bases from J, with 13 bases between. This CDR3 region has 15 residues. Germline values: CDR1 SGHAT, CDR2 FQNNGV. The CDR3, as DNA: TGTGCCAGCAGCTTAGGGTTAGGTTTCCACTACGAGCAGTACTTC. Its translation is CASSLGLGFHYEQYF.

The genes are TRBV27 and TRBJ2-5, with D possibly TRBD2 on 5 matching bases. The V end lost 2 bases, the J end lost 2 bases, and 12 bases lay between the germline ends. The germline CDR1 and CDR2 sequences are MNHEY and SMNVEV (reference sequence). CDR3 length: 15 amino acids. In DNA, the CDR3 is TGTGCCAGCAGTTTAATCGGCACGGGACAAGAGACCCAGTACTTC. This translates into CASSLIGTGQETQYF.

The chain joins TRBV5-1 to TRBJ2-5; 8 nucleotides align to TRBD2. Losses at the gene ends were 1 base for V and 5 bases for J; bases not matched to a gene: 4. CDR1 SGHRS and CDR2 YFSETQ come from the germline V gene. This CDR3 contains 14 residues. Here the CDR3 reads CASSLREGLETQYF. The CDR3 DNA reads TGCGCCAGCAGCTTGCGGGAGGGCCTGGAGACCCAGTACTTC.

The CDR3, as DNA: TGTGCCAGTAGTCCCTTGGGCGGGAGGGAATACAATGAGCAGTTCTTC. As protein: CASSPLGGREYNEQFF. The chain combines TRBV2 with TRBJ2-1; 9 bases are shared with TRBD2. Unmatched junction bases numbered 13, after V lost 9 bases and J lost 4 bases. This CDR3 is 16 amino acids long. Germline V CDR1 and CDR2: SNHLY, FYNNEI.

The gene calls are TRBV19 and TRBJ2-7; the D is unclear. This CDR3 is built from 13 residues. The V gene lost 5 bases and the J gene lost 2 bases, with 10 bases spanning the gap. In germline, CDR1 is LNHDA, CDR2 SQIVND (reference sequence). The CDR3 coding sequence is TGTGCCAGTAGTCCCCTCCCCGCCTACGAGCAGTACTTC. Translated, it gives CASSPLPAYEQYF.

The genes are TRBV7-2 and TRBJ2-3, with TRBD2 identical over 8 bases. This CDR3 spans 15 amino acids. J lost 1 base, V lost 4 bases, and 4 bases had no gene match. In germline, CDR1 is SGHTA, CDR2 FQGNSA. The CDR3 loop reads CASSSISGGTDTQYF. In nucleotides, the CDR3 is TGTGCCAGCAGCTCGATTAGCGGGGGCACAGATACGCAGTATTTT.

The V gene is TRBV27, the J gene TRBJ2-5; D might be TRBD1 (6 bases). V lost 5 bases and J 6 bases, leaving 13 bases between the germline ends. The CDR3 has 13 amino acids. Looked up from germline, CDR1 is MNHEY and CDR2 is SMNVEV (reference sequence). The CDR3, as DNA: TGTGCCAGCAGTACAGGGTTAGGTCAGACCCAGTACTTC. Amino acids: CASSTGLGQTQYF.

This clone was recorded once. V and J are TRBV7-9 and TRBJ2-7; D gene uncertain. This CDR3 comprises 16 residues. V lost 5 bases, J lost 2 bases, and 19 bases lay in between. Germline V gene lookup returns CDR1 SEHNR and CDR2 FQNEAQ (reference sequence). In DNA form, the CDR3 reads TGTGCCAGCAGCGCCCGGAAACTTAGCAACCCCTACGAGCAGTACTTC. Translated, it gives CASSARKLSNPYEQYF.

This chain uses TRBV7-8 with TRBJ2-1; 12 bases line up with TRBD2. Germline values: CDR1 SGHVS, CDR2 FQNEAQ. This CDR3 has 19 residues. Losses at the gene ends were 5 bases for V and 5 bases for J; bases not matched to a gene: 16. The DNA of the CDR3 is TGTGCCAGCAGCGACCGACTAGCGGGGGTTACAACTCCCGACAATGAGCAGTTCTTC. Its translation: CASSDRLAGVTTPDNEQFF.

V gene TRBV28 combines with J gene TRBJ2-2, with 12 bases aligning to TRBD2. Germline V gene data show CDR1 as MDHEN and CDR2 as SYDVKM. The CDR3 has 17 residues. Trimming removed 2 bases from V and 5 bases from J; junction bases left unmatched: 6. The CDR3 sequence: CASSLLLAGGPTGELFF. DNA for the CDR3: TGTGCCAGCAGTTTACTGCTAGCGGGGGGGCCGACCGGGGAGCTGTTTTTT. The full variable domain, completed using reference TRBV28 and TRBJ2-2, is DVKVTQSSRYLVKRTGEKVFLECVQDMDHENMFWYRQDPGLGLRLIYFSYDVKMKEKGDIPEGYSVSREKKERFSLILESASTNQTSMYLCASSLLLAGGPTGELFFGEGSRLTVL.

As regards this clone: In the same sample, other DNA sequences code for this CDR3. The chain uses TRBV28 and TRBJ1-1; TRBD1 is a possible D gene (6 bases). CDR1 and CDR2 (germline): MDHEN, SYDVKM. With 3 bases removed from V and 0 bases from J, the gap between germline ends came to 8 bases. The CDR3 sequence is 14 residues long. In DNA form, the CDR3 reads TGTGCCAGCAGTTTGAGGGGGTTGAACACTGAAGCTTTCTTT. It encodes CASSLRGLNTEAFF.

Comment on this clone: At the DNA level, this CDR3 is encoded by other sequences in the same sample as well. This sequence joins TRBV15 and TRBJ2-1; D ambiguous. Germline loops: CDR1 LNHNV, CDR2 YYDKDF (reference sequence). Trimming removed 0 bases at V and 8 bases at J, with 8 bases between. The CDR3 runs 13 residues. CDR3: CATSRDLEDEQFF. The CDR3 nucleotides are TGTGCCACCAGCAGAGATCTCGAAGATGAGCAGTTCTTC. The full variable domain, with the rest looked up from reference TRBV15 and TRBJ2-1, is DAMVIQNPRYQVTQFGKPVTLSCSQTLNHNVMYWYQQKSSQAPKLLFHYYDKDFNNEADTPDNFQSRRPNTSFCFLDIRSPGLGDTAMYLCATSRDLEDEQFFGPGTRLTVL.

The V call is TRBV6-5, the J call TRBJ1-2, with D tentatively TRBD1 (5 bases). V was trimmed by 2 bases and J by 7 bases, leaving 11 bases between them. Germline CDR1 and CDR2: MNHEY and SVGAGI. This CDR3 region has 13 residues. The CDR3 sequence: CASSYGHPLGYTF. In DNA, the CDR3 is TGTGCCAGCAGTTACGGACACCCCCTTGGCTACACCTTC.

J is TRBJ2-7 and V is TRBV29-1; 9 nucleotides agree with TRBD2. Trimming removed 4 bases from V and 4 bases from J; junction bases left unmatched: 14. The CDR3 is 16 residues long. The germline gives CDR1 SQVTM, CDR2 ANQGSEA. The CDR3 coding sequence is TGCAGCGTTGTTACAGTGGGTAGCGGGAGTTGGTACGAGCAGTACTTC. Protein sequence: CSVVTVGSGSWYEQYF.